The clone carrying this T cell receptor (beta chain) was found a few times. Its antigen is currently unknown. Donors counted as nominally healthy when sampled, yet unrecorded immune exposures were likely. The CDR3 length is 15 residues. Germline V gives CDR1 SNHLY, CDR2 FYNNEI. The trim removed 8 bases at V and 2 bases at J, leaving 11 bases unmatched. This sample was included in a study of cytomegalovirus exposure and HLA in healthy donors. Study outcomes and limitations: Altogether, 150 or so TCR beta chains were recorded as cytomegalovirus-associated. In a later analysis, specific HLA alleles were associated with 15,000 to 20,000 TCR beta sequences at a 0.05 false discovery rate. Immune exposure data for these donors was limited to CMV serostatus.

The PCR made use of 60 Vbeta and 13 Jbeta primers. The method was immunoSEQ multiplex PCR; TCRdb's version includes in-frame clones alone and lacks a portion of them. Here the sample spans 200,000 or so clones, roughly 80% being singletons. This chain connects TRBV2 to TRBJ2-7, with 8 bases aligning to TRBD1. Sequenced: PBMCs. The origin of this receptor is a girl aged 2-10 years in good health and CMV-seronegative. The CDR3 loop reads CASCGGRDRTYEQYF. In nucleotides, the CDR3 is TGTGCCAGCTGTGGGGGCCGGGACAGGACCTACGAGCAGTACTTC.